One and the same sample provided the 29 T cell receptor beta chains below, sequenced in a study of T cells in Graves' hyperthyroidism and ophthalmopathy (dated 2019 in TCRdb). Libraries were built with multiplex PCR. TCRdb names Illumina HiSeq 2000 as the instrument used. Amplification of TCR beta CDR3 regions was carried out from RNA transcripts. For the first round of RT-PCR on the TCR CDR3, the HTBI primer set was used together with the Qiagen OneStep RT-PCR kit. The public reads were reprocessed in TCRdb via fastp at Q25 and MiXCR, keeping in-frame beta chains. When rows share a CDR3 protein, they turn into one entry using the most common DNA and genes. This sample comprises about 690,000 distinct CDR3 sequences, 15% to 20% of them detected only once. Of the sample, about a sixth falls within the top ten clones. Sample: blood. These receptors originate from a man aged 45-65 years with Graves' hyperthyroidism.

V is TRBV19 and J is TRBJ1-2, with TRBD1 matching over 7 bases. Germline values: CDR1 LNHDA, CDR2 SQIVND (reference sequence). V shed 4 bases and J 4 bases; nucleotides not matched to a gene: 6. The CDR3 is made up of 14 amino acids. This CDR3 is CASSTQGQAYGYTF. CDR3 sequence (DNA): TGTGCCAGTAGTACCCAAGGACAGGCCTATGGCTACACCTTC.

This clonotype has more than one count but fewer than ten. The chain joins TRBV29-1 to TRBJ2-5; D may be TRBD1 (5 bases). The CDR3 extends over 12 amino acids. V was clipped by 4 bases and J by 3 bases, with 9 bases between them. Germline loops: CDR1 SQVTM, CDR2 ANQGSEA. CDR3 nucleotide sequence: TGCAGCGTTGCGACAGCTAAAGAGACCCAGTACTTC. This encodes CSVATAKETQYF.

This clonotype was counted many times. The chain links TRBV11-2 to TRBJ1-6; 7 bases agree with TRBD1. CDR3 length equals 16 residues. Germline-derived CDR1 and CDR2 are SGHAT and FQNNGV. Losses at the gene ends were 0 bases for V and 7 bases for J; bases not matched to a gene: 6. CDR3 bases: TGTGCCAGCAGCTTAGAGGGCAGGGGGACGAATTCACCCCTCCACTTT. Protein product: CASSLEGRGTNSPLHF.

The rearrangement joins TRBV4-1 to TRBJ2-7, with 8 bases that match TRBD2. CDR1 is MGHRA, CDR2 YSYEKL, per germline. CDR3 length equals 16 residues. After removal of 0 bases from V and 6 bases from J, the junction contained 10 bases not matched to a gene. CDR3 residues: CASSQEIWSGRIEQYF. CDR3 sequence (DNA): TGCGCCAGCAGCCAAGAGATCTGGAGCGGGAGAATCGAGCAGTACTTC.

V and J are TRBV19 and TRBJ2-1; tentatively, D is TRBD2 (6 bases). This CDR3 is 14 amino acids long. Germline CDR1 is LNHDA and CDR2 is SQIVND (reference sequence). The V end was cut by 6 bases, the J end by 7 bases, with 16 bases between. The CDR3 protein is CASRRGSGWNEQFF. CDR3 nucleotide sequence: TGTGCCAGTAGACGGGGAAGCGGGTGGAATGAGCAGTTCTTC.

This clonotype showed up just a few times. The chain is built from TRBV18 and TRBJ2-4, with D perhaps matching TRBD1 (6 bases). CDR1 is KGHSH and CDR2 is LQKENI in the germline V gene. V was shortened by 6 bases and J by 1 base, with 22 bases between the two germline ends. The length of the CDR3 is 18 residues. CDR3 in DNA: TGTGCCAGCTCGTCAACAAAGGCGCCGAGGGGGGCCAAAAACATTCAGTACTTC. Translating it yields CASSSTKAPRGAKNIQYF.

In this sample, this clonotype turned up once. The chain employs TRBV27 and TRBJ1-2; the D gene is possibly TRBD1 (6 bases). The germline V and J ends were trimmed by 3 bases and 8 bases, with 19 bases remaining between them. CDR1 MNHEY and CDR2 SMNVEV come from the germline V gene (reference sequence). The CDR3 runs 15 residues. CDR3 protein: CASSFFAGENLGYTF. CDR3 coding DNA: TGTGCCAGCAGTTTTTTTGCAGGGGAAAATTTGGGCTACACCTTC.

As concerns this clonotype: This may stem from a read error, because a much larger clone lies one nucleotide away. CDR3 coding DNA: TGTGCCAGCAGCCAGACAGGATCCGGGGAGCTGTTTTTT. It encodes CASSQTGSGELFF. The chain couples TRBV7-2 to TRBJ2-2, with a weak D call TRBD1 (6 bases). Deletions cut 5 bases from V and 6 bases from J, with 10 bases between. This CDR3 spans 13 amino acids. Germline lookup yields CDR1 SGHTA and CDR2 FQGNSA.

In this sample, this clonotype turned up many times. The CDR3 nucleotides read TGCGCCAGCACAGGACTAGCGGGAAGATCCTCCTCTGCGGGTGAGCAGTACTTC. It encodes CASTGLAGRSSSAGEQYF. The chain recombines TRBV10-2 with TRBJ2-7; the match to TRBD2 covers 12 bases. The V and J ends lost 7 bases and 7 bases, in that order; junction bases with no gene match: 20. Germline CDR1 and CDR2: WSHSY and SAAADI. This CDR3 has 18 amino acids.

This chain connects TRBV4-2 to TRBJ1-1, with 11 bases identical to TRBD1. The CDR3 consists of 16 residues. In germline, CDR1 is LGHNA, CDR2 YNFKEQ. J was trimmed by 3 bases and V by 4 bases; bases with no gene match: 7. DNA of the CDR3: TGTGCCAGCAGCCCTGAACGGACAGGGGGCTACACTGAAGCTTTCTTT. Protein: CASSPERTGGYTEAFF.

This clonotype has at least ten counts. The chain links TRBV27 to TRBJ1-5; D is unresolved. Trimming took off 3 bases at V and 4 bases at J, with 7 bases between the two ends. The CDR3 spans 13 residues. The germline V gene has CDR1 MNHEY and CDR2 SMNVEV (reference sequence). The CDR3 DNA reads TGTGCCAGCAGTTTTGAGGGAAATCAGCCCCAGCATTTT. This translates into CASSFEGNQPQHF.

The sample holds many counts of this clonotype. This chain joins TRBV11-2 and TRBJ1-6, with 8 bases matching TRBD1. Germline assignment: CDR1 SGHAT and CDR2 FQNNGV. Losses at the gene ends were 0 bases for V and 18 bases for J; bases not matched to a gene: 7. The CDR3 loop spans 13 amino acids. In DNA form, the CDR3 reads TGTGCCAGCAGCTTAGATCAGGGGGCGGTTCCCCACTTT. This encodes CASSLDQGAVPHF.

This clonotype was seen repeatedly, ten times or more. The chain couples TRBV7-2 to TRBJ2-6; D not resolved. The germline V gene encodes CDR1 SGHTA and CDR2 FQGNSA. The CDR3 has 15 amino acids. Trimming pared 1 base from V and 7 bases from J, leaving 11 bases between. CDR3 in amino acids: CASSLDHGRANVLTF. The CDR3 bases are TGTGCCAGCAGCTTAGATCACGGCAGAGCCAACGTCCTGACTTTC.

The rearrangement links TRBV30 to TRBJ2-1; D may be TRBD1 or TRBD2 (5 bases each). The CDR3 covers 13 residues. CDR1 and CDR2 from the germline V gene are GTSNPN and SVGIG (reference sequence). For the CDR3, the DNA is TGTGCTTCGGGGACCCCTAGGAACAATGAGCAGTTCTTC. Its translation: CASGTPRNNEQFF. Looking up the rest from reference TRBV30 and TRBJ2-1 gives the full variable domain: SQTIHQWPATLVQPVGSPLSLECTVEGTSNPNLYWYRQAAGRGLQLLFYSVGIGQISSEVPQNLSASRPQDRQFILSSKKLLLSDSGFYLCASGTPRNNEQFFGPGTRLTVL.

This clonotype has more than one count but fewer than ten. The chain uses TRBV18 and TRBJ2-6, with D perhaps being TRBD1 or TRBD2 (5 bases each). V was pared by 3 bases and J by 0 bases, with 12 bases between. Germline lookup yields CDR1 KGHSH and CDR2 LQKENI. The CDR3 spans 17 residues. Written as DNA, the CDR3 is TGTGCCAGCTCACCGCGGTTTGGGACCTCTGGGGCCAACGTCCTGACTTTC. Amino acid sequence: CASSPRFGTSGANVLTF.

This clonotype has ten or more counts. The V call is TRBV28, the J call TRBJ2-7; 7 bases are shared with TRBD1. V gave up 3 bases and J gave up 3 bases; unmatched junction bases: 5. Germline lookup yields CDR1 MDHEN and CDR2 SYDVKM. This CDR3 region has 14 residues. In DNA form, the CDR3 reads TGTGCCAGCAGTTTCAGCAGGGGGAGCTACGAGCAGTACTTC. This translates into CASSFSRGSYEQYF.

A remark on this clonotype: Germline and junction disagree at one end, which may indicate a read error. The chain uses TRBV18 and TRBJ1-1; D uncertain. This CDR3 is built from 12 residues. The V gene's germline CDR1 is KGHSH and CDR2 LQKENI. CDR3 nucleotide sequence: TGTACCAGCGCCGCAGGGAACACTGAAGCTTTCTTT. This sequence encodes CTSAAGNTEAFF. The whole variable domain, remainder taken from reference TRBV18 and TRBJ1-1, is NAGVMQNPRHLVRRRGQEARLRCSPMKGHSHVYWYRQLPEEGLKFMVYLQKENIIDESGMPKERFSAEFPKEGPSILRIQQVVRGDSAAYFCTSAAGNTEAFFGQGTRLTVV.

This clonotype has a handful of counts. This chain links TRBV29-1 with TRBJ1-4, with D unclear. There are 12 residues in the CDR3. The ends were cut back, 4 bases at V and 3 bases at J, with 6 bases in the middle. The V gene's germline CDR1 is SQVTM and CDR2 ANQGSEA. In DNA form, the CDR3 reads TGCAGCGTTGCAGTGGCTAATGAAAAACTGTTTTTT. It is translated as CSVAVANEKLFF.

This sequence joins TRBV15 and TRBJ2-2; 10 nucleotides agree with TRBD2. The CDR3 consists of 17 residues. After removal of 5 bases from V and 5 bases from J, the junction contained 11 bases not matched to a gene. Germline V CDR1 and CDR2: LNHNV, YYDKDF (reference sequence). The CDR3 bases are TGTGCCACCAGCGAGAGCCTAGCGGGAGCCAGGACCGGGGAGCTGTTTTTT. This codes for CATSESLAGARTGELFF. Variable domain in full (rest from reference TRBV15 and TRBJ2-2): DAMVIQNPRYQVTQFGKPVTLSCSQTLNHNVMYWYQQKSSQAPKLLFHYYDKDFNNEADTPDNFQSRRPNTSFCFLDIRSPGLGDTAMYLCATSESLAGARTGELFFGEGSRLTVL.

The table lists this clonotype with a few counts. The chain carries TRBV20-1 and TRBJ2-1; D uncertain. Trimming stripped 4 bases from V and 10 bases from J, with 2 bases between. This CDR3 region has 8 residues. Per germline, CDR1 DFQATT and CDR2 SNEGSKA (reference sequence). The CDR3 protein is CSAKEQFF. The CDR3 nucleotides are TGCAGTGCTAAAGAGCAGTTCTTC.

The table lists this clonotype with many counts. In DNA, the CDR3 is TGTGCCAGCAGTTTCGAGTTCTCTGGGGCCAACGTCCTGACTTTC. Protein product: CASSFEFSGANVLTF. This chain connects TRBV28 to TRBJ2-6; D ambiguous. CDR3 length: 15 residues. Trimming left V 3 bases short and J 0 bases short, with 6 bases between. Germline assignment: CDR1 MDHEN and CDR2 SYDVKM.

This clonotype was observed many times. This CDR3 reads CASSGRAGELFF. DNA of the CDR3: TGTGCCAGCAGTGGTAGAGCCGGGGAGCTGTTTTTT. The chain joins TRBV27 to TRBJ2-2; D is unresolved. The CDR3 sequence is 12 residues long. CDR1 and CDR2 (germline): MNHEY, SMNVEV (reference sequence). The V and J ends lost 5 bases and 6 bases respectively, with 7 bases between them.

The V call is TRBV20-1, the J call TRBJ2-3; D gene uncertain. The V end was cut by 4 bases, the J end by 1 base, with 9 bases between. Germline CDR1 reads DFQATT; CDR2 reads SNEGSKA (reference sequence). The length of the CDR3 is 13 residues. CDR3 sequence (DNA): TGCAGTGCTATAAGACTTGGCACAGATACGCAGTATTTT. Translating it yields CSAIRLGTDTQYF.

This CDR3 is CASSSAGGLETQYF. CDR3 nucleotides: TGTGCCAGCAGTTCCGCGGGGGGCCTGGAGACCCAGTACTTC. The chain has TRBV28 and TRBJ2-5, with 8 bases matching TRBD2. The V gene end was trimmed by 4 bases and the J gene end by 5 bases; junction bases not matched to a gene: 6. Germline V CDR1 and CDR2: MDHEN, SYDVKM. The CDR3 extends over 14 amino acids.

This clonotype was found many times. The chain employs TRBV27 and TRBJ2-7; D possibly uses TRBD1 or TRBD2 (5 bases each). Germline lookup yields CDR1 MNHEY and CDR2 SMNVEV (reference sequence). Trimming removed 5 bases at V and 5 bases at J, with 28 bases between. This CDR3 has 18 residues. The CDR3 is CASSLPLGAAQGEDEQYF. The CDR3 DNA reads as TGTGCCAGCAGTCTTCCCCTCGGGGCAGCCCAGGGAGAGGACGAGCAGTACTTC.

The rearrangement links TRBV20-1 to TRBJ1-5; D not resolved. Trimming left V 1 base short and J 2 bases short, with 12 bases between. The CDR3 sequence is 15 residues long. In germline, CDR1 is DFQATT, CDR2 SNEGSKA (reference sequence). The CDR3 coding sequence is TGCAGTGCTAGAGCCTTCGGGCAGGGCAATCAGCCCCAGCATTTT. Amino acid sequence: CSARAFGQGNQPQHF.

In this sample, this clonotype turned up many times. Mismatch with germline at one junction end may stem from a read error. The CDR3 loop is CASSEGTVSSGANVLTF. The CDR3 DNA reads TGTGCCAGCAGCGAAGGGACAGTTAGCTCTGGGGCCAACGTCCTGACTTTC. The chain carries TRBV6-1 and TRBJ2-6; 7 bases fit TRBD1. The V gene's germline CDR1 is MNHNS and CDR2 SASEGT. CDR3 length: 17 amino acids.

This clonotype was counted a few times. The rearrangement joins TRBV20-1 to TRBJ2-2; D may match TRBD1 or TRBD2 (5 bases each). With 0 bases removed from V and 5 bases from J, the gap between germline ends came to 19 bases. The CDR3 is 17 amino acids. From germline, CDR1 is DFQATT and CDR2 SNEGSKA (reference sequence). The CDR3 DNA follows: TGCAGTGCTAGAGACGGATTGGGGGAAGGCACAACCGGGGAGCTGTTTTTT. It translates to CSARDGLGEGTTGELFF.

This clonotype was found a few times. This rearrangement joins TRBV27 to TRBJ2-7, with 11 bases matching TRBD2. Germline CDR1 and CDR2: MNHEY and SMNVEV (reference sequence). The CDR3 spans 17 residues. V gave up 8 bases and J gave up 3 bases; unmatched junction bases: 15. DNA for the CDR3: TGTGCCAGCTTGCCGACTAGCGGGGTGGGTACGGGCTACGAGCAGTACTTC. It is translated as CASLPTSGVGTGYEQYF.